The text below deals with one T cell receptor (beta chain). The antigen is not known. The data were taken from a study of T cell responses to AZD1222 COVID-19 vaccine. Trimming removed 4 bases at V and 0 bases at J, with 6 bases between. The length of the CDR3 is 13 residues. CDR1 MRHNA and CDR2 SNTAGT come from the germline V gene. Broader study findings: Spike-specific TCR breadth rose after two AZD1222 doses, and depth rose as well. Reports say nearly half of spike-specific TCRs go after unmutated variant regions. Donors, mostly white British, included more females; clonal diversity was possibly underestimated. Regions 160-218 and 743-854 dominated among vaccine-associated CD4 TCRs spanning spike.

Method: immunoSEQ multiplex PCR; TCRdb's copy keeps in-frame clones and lacks some. This table holds some 60,000 clones, roughly 80% found once. This chain uses TRBV6-4 with TRBJ1-1; D ambiguous. The sequence was obtained from an adult who received the AZD1222 COVID-19 vaccine. The source was peripheral blood, collected 28 days after the second AZD1222 dose. This chain's CDR3 is CASSVTLNTEAFF. The CDR3 DNA sequence: TGTGCCAGCAGTGTGACACTGAACACTGAAGCTTTCTTT.